This is a list of T cell receptor beta chains from one sample in a study of blood T cell repertoires in COVID-19. Only in-frame clones appear in the TCRdb table, and some are missing; sequencing was by immunoSEQ multiplex PCR. The table has fewer than 350,000 clones, over 85% seen once. The sample consisted of peripheral blood. Receptor source: a woman aged 55-69 years with COVID-19, enrolled during active disease. Both conserved end residues are part of each CDR3. Fields, in order: V gene, D gene, J gene, clone size, CDR3 protein, CDR3 DNA. D genes are given only for firm matches. Only some rows state a clone size, as once, few, many or a class for expanded clones.

v_call: TRBV30
d_call: TRBD1
j_call: TRBJ1-3
clone_size: -
cdr3_aa: CAWKQGPGNTIYF
cdr3_nt: TGTGCCTGGAAACAGGGGCCTGGAAACACCATATATTTT

v_call: TRBV28
d_call: -
j_call: TRBJ1-5
clone_size: few
cdr3_aa: CASSHRGQINQPQHF
cdr3_nt: TGTGCCAGCTCCCACAGAGGACAAATCAATCAGCCCCAGCATTTT

v_call: TRBV2
d_call: -
j_call: TRBJ1-5
clone_size: -
cdr3_aa: CASSENGYPQPQHF
cdr3_nt: TGTGCCAGCAGTGAAAACGGGTATCCTCAGCCCCAGCATTTT

v_call: TRBV19
d_call: -
j_call: TRBJ2-2
clone_size: -
cdr3_aa: CASTQISAGELFF
cdr3_nt: TGTGCCAGTACCCAAATCAGCGCCGGGGAGCTGTTTTTT

v_call: TRBV18
d_call: TRBD2
j_call: TRBJ2-3
clone_size: -
cdr3_aa: CASSPQRGGTDTQYF
cdr3_nt: TGTGCCAGCTCACCACAGCGGGGGGGCACAGATACGCAGTATTTT

v_call: TRBV28
d_call: -
j_call: TRBJ1-1
clone_size: -
cdr3_aa: CASSVRGMNTEAFF
cdr3_nt: TGTGCCAGCAGTGTAAGGGGGATGAACACTGAAGCTTTCTTT

v_call: TRBV5-1
d_call: -
j_call: TRBJ2-1
clone_size: -
cdr3_aa: CASSLIAGAEQFF
cdr3_nt: TGCGCCAGCAGCTTGATTGCGGGGGCTGAGCAGTTCTTC

v_call: TRBV27
d_call: -
j_call: TRBJ1-5
clone_size: -
cdr3_aa: CASGRDRSNQPQHF
cdr3_nt: TGTGCTAGCGGCAGGGATCGGAGCAATCAGCCCCAGCATTTT

v_call: TRBV10-3
d_call: TRBD2
j_call: TRBJ2-3
clone_size: -
cdr3_aa: CAISDLSGADTQYF
cdr3_nt: TGTGCCATCAGTGATTTAAGCGGGGCAGATACGCAGTATTTT

v_call: TRBV18
d_call: -
j_call: TRBJ1-4
clone_size: -
cdr3_aa: CASSPPSGPNEKLFF
cdr3_nt: TGTGCCAGCTCACCACCCTCAGGGCCTAATGAAAAACTGTTTTTT

v_call: TRBV6-5
d_call: TRBD1
j_call: TRBJ1-2
clone_size: -
cdr3_aa: CASRPRDRGGGGYTF
cdr3_nt: TGTGCCAGCAGGCCACGGGACAGGGGAGGCGGTGGCTACACCTTC

v_call: TRBV7-9
d_call: -
j_call: TRBJ1-1
clone_size: -
cdr3_aa: CASSPAGTEAFF
cdr3_nt: TGTGCCAGCAGCCCGGCCGGGACTGAAGCTTTCTTT

v_call: TRBV11-2
d_call: -
j_call: TRBJ1-1
clone_size: -
cdr3_aa: CASSPLSGLRNTEAFF
cdr3_nt: TGTGCCAGCAGCCCTCTCTCAGGGCTGAGGAACACTGAAGCTTTCTTT

v_call: TRBV2
d_call: -
j_call: TRBJ1-2
clone_size: -
cdr3_aa: CASSEYYGYTF
cdr3_nt: TGTGCCAGCAGTGAATATTATGGCTACACCTTC

v_call: TRBV5-8
d_call: TRBD1
j_call: TRBJ2-1
clone_size: -
cdr3_aa: CASSSDRVGNEQFF
cdr3_nt: TGTGCCAGCAGCTCGGACAGGGTGGGCAATGAGCAGTTCTTC

v_call: TRBV5-6
d_call: -
j_call: TRBJ2-7
clone_size: -
cdr3_aa: CASSLAGTQYEQYF
cdr3_nt: TGTGCCAGCAGCTTGGCCGGGACACAGTACGAGCAGTACTTC

v_call: TRBV2
d_call: -
j_call: TRBJ2-5
clone_size: -
cdr3_aa: CASRYPRTTQETQYF
cdr3_nt: TGTGCCAGCAGGTACCCGAGGACAACCCAAGAGACCCAGTACTTC

v_call: TRBV4-1
d_call: TRBD2
j_call: TRBJ2-3
clone_size: -
cdr3_aa: CASSQTETGGTADTQYF
cdr3_nt: TGCGCCAGCAGCCAAACTGAGACGGGGGGGACGGCAGATACGCAGTATTTT

v_call: TRBV9
d_call: -
j_call: TRBJ1-1
clone_size: once
cdr3_aa: CASSTLGGGRTEAFF
cdr3_nt: TGTGCCAGCAGCACCCTAGGGGGAGGGAGGACTGAAGCTTTCTTT

v_call: TRBV24-1
d_call: -
j_call: TRBJ1-2
clone_size: -
cdr3_aa: CATSDARDWRYTF
cdr3_nt: TGTGCCACCAGTGATGCCAGGGATTGGCGCTACACCTTC

v_call: TRBV5-1
d_call: TRBD1
j_call: TRBJ2-3
clone_size: -
cdr3_aa: CASSWTGDTTDTQYF
cdr3_nt: TGCGCCAGCAGTTGGACAGGGGATACGACAGATACGCAGTATTTT

v_call: TRBV4-1
d_call: -
j_call: TRBJ2-6
clone_size: -
cdr3_aa: CASSQQGSGANVLTF
cdr3_nt: TGCGCCAGCAGCCAACAGGGCTCTGGGGCCAACGTCCTGACTTTC

v_call: TRBV18
d_call: TRBD1
j_call: TRBJ1-2
clone_size: -
cdr3_aa: CASSPRETGRGYGYTF
cdr3_nt: TGTGCCAGCTCACCACGGGAGACAGGGAGAGGCTATGGCTACACCTTC

v_call: TRBV6-6
d_call: TRBD2
j_call: TRBJ2-2
clone_size: -
cdr3_aa: CASSRRTGLAGVLEELFF
cdr3_nt: TGTGCCAGCAGTCGAAGAACCGGACTAGCGGGGGTTTTAGAGGAGCTGTTTTTT

v_call: TRBV28
d_call: -
j_call: TRBJ1-1
clone_size: -
cdr3_aa: CASTPNPTSNTEAFF
cdr3_nt: TGTGCCAGCACCCCAAATCCGACATCGAACACTGAAGCTTTCTTT

v_call: TRBV7-2
d_call: TRBD2
j_call: TRBJ2-3
clone_size: -
cdr3_aa: CASTPAGVADTQYF
cdr3_nt: TGTGCCAGCACCCCAGCGGGGGTGGCAGATACGCAGTATTTT

v_call: TRBV28
d_call: -
j_call: TRBJ1-2
clone_size: -
cdr3_aa: CASSLLALGYGYTF
cdr3_nt: TGTGCCAGCAGTTTGTTAGCACTGGGCTATGGCTACACCTTC

v_call: TRBV7-8
d_call: TRBD2
j_call: TRBJ2-5
clone_size: -
cdr3_aa: CASSPPSGEETQYF
cdr3_nt: TGTGCCAGCAGCCCACCGAGCGGGGAGGAGACCCAGTACTTC

v_call: TRBV14
d_call: -
j_call: TRBJ1-5
clone_size: -
cdr3_aa: CASSQGLVRQTKNQPQHF
cdr3_nt: TGTGCCAGCAGCCAAGGACTAGTGAGACAGACTAAAAATCAGCCCCAGCATTTT

v_call: TRBV9
d_call: -
j_call: TRBJ2-5
clone_size: -
cdr3_aa: CASSARTRKETQYF
cdr3_nt: TGTGCCAGCAGCGCCCGGACACGGAAAGAGACCCAGTACTTC

v_call: TRBV18
d_call: TRBD1
j_call: TRBJ1-6
clone_size: -
cdr3_aa: CASSPDRVGGNSPLHF
cdr3_nt: TGTGCCAGCTCACCGGACAGGGTTGGGGGTAATTCACCCCTCCACTTT